These 17 T cell receptor beta chains were sequenced from one sample in a study of long-term antiretroviral therapy in people with HIV. immunoSEQ v3.0 was run at survey level. TCRdb's table, derived via immunoSEQ multiplex PCR, lists solely in-frame clones and lacks some. The top ten clones hold 4% to 5% of a sample with some 17,000 clones, 80% of them seen once. The material was unsorted PBMCs, obtained 0.1 years before starting antiretroviral therapy. Receptors were obtained from a man aged 18 to 30 with HIV.

V gene TRBV7-9 combines with J gene TRBJ2-3; no reliable D call. Trimming left V 4 bases short and J 2 bases short, with 10 bases between. The CDR3 spans 14 residues. Germline V CDR1 and CDR2: SEHNR, FQNEAQ (reference sequence). The CDR3 region is CASSSEGITDTQYF. The CDR3, as DNA: TGTGCCAGCAGCTCCGAAGGAATCACAGATACGCAGTATTTT.

The chain employs TRBV5-1 and TRBJ2-1; 9 bases match TRBD1. The CDR3 has 15 residues. Germline assignment: CDR1 SGHRS and CDR2 YFSETQ. The V segment lost 4 bases and the J segment 1 base; nucleotides outside the gene matches: 3. The chain's CDR3 is CASSEGQGSYNEQFF. The CDR3 coding sequence is TGCGCCAGCAGCGAGGGACAGGGATCCTACAATGAGCAGTTCTTC.

The chain has TRBV2 and TRBJ2-7; either TRBD1 or TRBD2 may fit D (6 bases each). This CDR3 has 14 amino acids. Germline V gene lookup returns CDR1 SNHLY and CDR2 FYNNEI. Deletions cut 10 bases from V and 1 base from J, with 17 bases between. CDR3 in amino acids: CAILGGRDSYEQYF. CDR3 in DNA: TGTGCCATCTTAGGGGGGCGGGATTCCTACGAGCAGTACTTC.

This clone was counted only a few times. This sample also contains other DNA sequences that code for the same CDR3. V gene TRBV4-3 combines with J gene TRBJ1-1, with D perhaps TRBD1 (5 bases). V was shortened by 3 bases and J by 4 bases, with 12 bases between the two germline ends. In germline, CDR1 is LGHNA, CDR2 YSLEER. The CDR3 is 14 amino acids. In DNA, the CDR3 is TGCGCCAGCAGCCAGGAGCGGGGGGGCACTGAAGCTTTCTTT. It codes for CASSQERGGTEAFF.

This chain connects TRBV7-8 to TRBJ2-7; 13 nucleotides line up with TRBD2. Trimming cost V 0 bases and J 7 bases; bases outside gene matches: 15. CDR1 SGHVS and CDR2 FQNEAQ come from the germline V gene. The CDR3 extends over 19 amino acids. CDR3 amino acids: CASSLARRRTSGRAGEQYF. DNA of the CDR3: TGTGCCAGCAGCTTAGCGCGAAGGCGTACTAGCGGGAGGGCGGGGGAGCAGTACTTC.

The chain links TRBV11-2 to TRBJ2-2; the D is unclear. This CDR3 region has 13 residues. Trimming took 5 bases from V and 7 from J, leaving 11 bases between them. CDR1 is SGHAT and CDR2 is FQNNGV in the germline V gene. The CDR3 region is CASSRRSDGELFF. CDR3 nucleotide sequence: TGTGCCAGCAGCCGCCGGAGTGACGGGGAGCTGTTTTTT. The full variable domain, completed using reference TRBV11-2 and TRBJ2-2, is EAGVAQSPRYKIIEKRQSVAFWCNPISGHATLYWYQQILGQGPKLLIQFQNNGVVDDSQLPKDRFSAERLKGVDSTLKIQPAKLEDSAVYLCASSRRSDGELFFGEGSRLTVL.

The CDR3 here is CASTPLGAAPLAHEQYF. CDR3 sequence (DNA): TGTGCCAGCACCCCCCTGGGAGCAGCTCCTCTTGCCCACGAGCAGTACTTC. This sequence joins TRBV28 and TRBJ2-7; a possible D gene is TRBD2 (5 bases). This CDR3 has 17 amino acids. Looked up from germline, CDR1 is MDHEN and CDR2 is SYDVKM. Trimming took 7 bases from V and 5 from J, leaving 27 bases between them.

The CDR3 loop is CASSPPASGRRTGELFF. The CDR3 nucleotides read TGTGCCAGCAGCCCCCCGGCTAGCGGGAGAAGGACCGGGGAGCTGTTTTTT. The chain is built from TRBV7-9 and TRBJ2-2; 10 nucleotides agree with TRBD2. CDR1 SEHNR and CDR2 FQNEAQ come from the germline V gene (reference sequence). This CDR3 has 17 amino acids. The V and J ends lost 5 bases and 5 bases, in that order; junction bases with no gene match: 11. Together with reference TRBV7-9 and TRBJ2-2, the CDR3 gives the full variable domain: DTGVSQNPRHKITKRGQNVTFRCDPISEHNRLYWYRQTLGQGPEFLTYFQNEAQLEKSRLLSDRFSAERPKGSFSTLEIQRTEQGDSAMYLCASSPPASGRRTGELFFGEGSRLTVL.

This clone has just a few counts. The chain employs TRBV5-6 and TRBJ2-1; the D gene is possibly TRBD2 (6 bases). The CDR3 is 14 amino acids. The V gene lost 3 bases and the J gene lost 8 bases, with 15 bases spanning the gap. Germline V gene sequence: CDR1 SGHDT, CDR2 YYEEEE. The CDR3 here is CASSYPSPGDEQFF. The CDR3 DNA reads as TGTGCCAGCAGCTACCCTTCCCCGGGGGATGAGCAGTTCTTC.

This rearrangement joins TRBV5-4 to TRBJ2-1; TRBD1 aligns across 8 bases. Germline CDR1 and CDR2: SGHNT and YYREEE (reference sequence). This CDR3 is 17 amino acids long. Trimming took 5 bases from V and 0 from J; bases not matched to a gene: 10. CDR3 coding DNA: TGTGCCAGCAGTTTCGGACAGGGCTTCAGCTCCTACAATGAGCAGTTCTTC. It specifies CASSFGQGFSSYNEQFF.

The chain recombines TRBV27 with TRBJ1-4, with D hard to call. V gave up 2 bases and J gave up 8 bases, with 6 bases separating them. Germline assignment: CDR1 MNHEY and CDR2 SMNVEV (reference sequence). The CDR3 extends over 12 amino acids. DNA for the CDR3: TGTGCCAGCAGTTTAAAGGGCGAAAAACTGTTTTTT. Translation: CASSLKGEKLFF.

This rearrangement joins TRBV2 to TRBJ2-7, with 8 bases aligning to TRBD1. V dropped 10 bases and J dropped 4; count of bases not matched to a gene: 6. From germline, CDR1 is SNHLY and CDR2 FYNNEI. The CDR3 is made up of 12 amino acids. Written as DNA, the CDR3 is TGTGCCACCGACGACAGGGGATACGAGCAGTACTTC. It is translated as CATDDRGYEQYF.

The rearrangement joins TRBV28 to TRBJ1-4, with D unclear. The CDR3 runs 16 residues. Trimming pared 7 bases from V and 4 bases from J, leaving 19 bases between. Germline lookup yields CDR1 MDHEN and CDR2 SYDVKM. This CDR3 reads CASKLLLKGSNEKLFF. The DNA for the CDR3 is TGTGCCAGCAAACTACTCTTGAAAGGTAGTAATGAAAAACTGTTTTTT.

V and J are TRBV5-1 and TRBJ2-7, with D maybe TRBD1 (6 bases). Germline assignment: CDR1 SGHRS and CDR2 YFSETQ. Trimming stripped 3 bases from V and 6 bases from J, with 16 bases between. The CDR3 runs 14 residues. CDR3 nucleotides: TGCGCCAGCAGCTCGATGACCCTAGGGGGCGAGCAGTACTTC. It codes for CASSSMTLGGEQYF.

The J gene is TRBJ2-3, the V gene TRBV7-6; possibly TRBD1 for D (6 bases). CDR1 SGHVS and CDR2 FNYEAQ come from the germline V gene. The CDR3 spans 16 residues. V gave up 0 bases and J gave up 0 bases, with 10 bases separating them. The CDR3 nucleotides are TGTGCCAGCAGCTTAGCGAAAGGGACAAGCACAGATACGCAGTATTTT. It specifies CASSLAKGTSTDTQYF.

The sample holds a few counts of this clone. The chain couples TRBV5-6 to TRBJ2-1; D might be TRBD2 (6 bases). This CDR3 contains 13 residues. The V end was cut by 4 bases, the J end by 7 bases, with 12 bases between. CDR1 is SGHDT and CDR2 is YYEEEE in the germline V gene. CDR3 sequence (DNA): TGTGCCAGCAGCCCGGGGGTCCCTAATGAGCAGTTCTTC. Translated: CASSPGVPNEQFF.

This rearrangement joins TRBV6-5 to TRBJ2-1; a weak D match, TRBD2 (6 bases). The CDR3 covers 15 residues. Looked up from germline, CDR1 is MNHEY and CDR2 is SVGAGI. The V end was cut by 4 bases, the J end by 5 bases, with 15 bases between. The CDR3 DNA reads TGTGCCAGCAGTTCCCCTGGGTGGGAGGACAATGAGCAGTTCTTC. Its protein is CASSSPGWEDNEQFF.